Presented here are 5 T cell receptor beta chains from one specimen sequenced in a study of blood T cell repertoires in COVID-19. Profiled with immunoSEQ multiplex PCR; TCRdb holds only in-frame clones, not every one. This table holds 55,000 to 90,000 clones, roughly 80% found once. Source material: peripheral blood. Receptors originate from a woman aged 55-69 years with acute or convalescent COVID-19.

The rearrangement uses TRBV5-4 and TRBJ2-7, with 13 bases matching TRBD2. With V trimmed by 1 base and J by 3 bases, 4 bases remained unmatched. The CDR3 covers 16 residues. Germline CDR1 is SGHNT and CDR2 is YYREEE (reference sequence). CDR3 sequence (DNA): TGTGCCAGCAGCTTGCTACTAGCGGGGGGGAGCTACGAGCAGTACTTC. It encodes CASSLLLAGGSYEQYF.

V usage is TRBV18 and J usage is TRBJ1-1, with unresolved D. The CDR3 totals 14 residues. The germline V gene has CDR1 KGHSH and CDR2 LQKENI. Trimming cost V 3 bases and J 6 bases, with 14 bases left between them. The CDR3 coding sequence is TGTGCCAGCTCACCCCAAACTAAGCTGGCTGAAGCTTTCTTT. This encodes CASSPQTKLAEAFF. The entire variable domain, with the rest obtained from reference TRBV18 and TRBJ1-1, is as follows: NAGVMQNPRHLVRRRGQEARLRCSPMKGHSHVYWYRQLPEEGLKFMVYLQKENIIDESGMPKERFSAEFPKEGPSILRIQQVVRGDSAAYFCASSPQTKLAEAFFGQGTRLTVV.

On this clone itself: Other DNA sequences in this specimen translate into the identical CDR3. The chain employs TRBV6-4 and TRBJ1-5, with D unclear. Germline V lookup: CDR1 MRHNA, CDR2 SNTAGT. The CDR3 length is 11 residues. V was clipped by 2 bases and J by 7 bases, with 3 bases between them. The CDR3 here is CASSDRQPQHF. Written as DNA, the CDR3 is TGTGCCAGCAGTGACCGGCAGCCCCAGCATTTT.

J is TRBJ1-1 and V is TRBV7-6; D is possibly TRBD1 (5 bases). The CDR3 covers 16 residues. In germline, CDR1 is SGHVS, CDR2 FNYEAQ. V was cut by 5 bases and J by 1 base, with 17 bases left in between. The CDR3 DNA reads TGTGCCAGCAGCCCACGGGGGACCCTGAGGAACACTGAAGCTTTCTTT. This translates into CASSPRGTLRNTEAFF.

The chain recombines TRBV3-1 (or the pseudogene TRBV3-2) with TRBJ1-2, with a weak D call TRBD1 (5 bases). CDR3 size: 13 residues. V shed 3 bases and J shed 7 bases, with 12 bases lying between them. CDR1 is LGHDT and CDR2 is YNNKEL in the germline V gene (reference sequence). In DNA form, the CDR3 reads TGTGCCAGCAGCCAGATGGCGGGGGGTGGCTACACCTTC. Its protein is CASSQMAGGGYTF.